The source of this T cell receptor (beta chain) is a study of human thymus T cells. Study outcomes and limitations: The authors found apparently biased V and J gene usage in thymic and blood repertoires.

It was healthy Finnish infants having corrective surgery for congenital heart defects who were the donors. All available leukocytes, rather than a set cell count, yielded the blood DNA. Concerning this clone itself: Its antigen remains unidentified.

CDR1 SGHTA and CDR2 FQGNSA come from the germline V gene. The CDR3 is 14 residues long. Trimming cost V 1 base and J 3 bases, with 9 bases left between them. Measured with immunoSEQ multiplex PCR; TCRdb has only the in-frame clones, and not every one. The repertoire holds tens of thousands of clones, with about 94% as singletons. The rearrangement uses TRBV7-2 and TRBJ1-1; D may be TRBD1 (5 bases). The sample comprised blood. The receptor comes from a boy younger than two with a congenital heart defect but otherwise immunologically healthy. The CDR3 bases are TGTGCCAGCAGCTTAGGCTGGGGGGACACTGAAGCTTTCTTT. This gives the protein CASSLGWGDTEAFF.